The rows below give T cell receptor beta chains drawn from one sample of a study of beta chain features in type 1 diabetes. Repertoires were generated with immunoSEQ multiplex PCR, while TCRdb's copy carries only in-frame clones and drops some. The sample has 140,000 to 150,000 clones; less than 15% are singletons. Sequenced sample: central memory CD4+ T cells from blood. The receptors stem from a man younger than 35 with type 1 diabetes. Each CDR3 is given with its conserved first and last residue. The D gene is left open where the match is weak. Not every row has a clone size; where given, it reads once, few, many or a size class.

>few|TRBJ2-1|TRBV11-1|TRBD1
CASSRGQGARNEQFF
TGTGCCAGCAGCCGGGGACAGGGGGCAAGGAATGAGCAGTTCTTC
>.|TRBJ1-1|TRBV20-1|.
CSASRRTEAFF
TGCAGTGCTAGTCGTAGGACTGAAGCTTTCTTT
>.|TRBJ2-5|TRBV27|.
CASSFSGQETQYF
TGTGCCAGCAGTTTCAGCGGACAAGAGACCCAGTACTTC
>many|TRBJ2-3|TRBV2|.
CASSERSTDTQYF
TGTGCCAGCAGTGAGAGAAGCACAGATACGCAGTATTTT
>once|TRBJ2-1|TRBV11-2|TRBD1
CASSFPTRTGGVEQFF
TGTGCCAGCAGCTTCCCGACGAGAACAGGGGGCGTAGAGCAGTTCTTC
>.|TRBJ2-7|TRBV6-1|.
CASSELTAREQYF
TGTGCCAGCAGTGAGCTGACGGCTAGAGAGCAGTACTTC
>few|TRBJ2-7|TRBV28|.
CASSLVGLQYF
TGTGCCAGCAGTTTGGTGGGACTTCAGTACTTC
>few|TRBJ2-1|TRBV5-1|.
CASTKLGEQFF
TGCGCCAGCACTAAGCTTGGTGAGCAGTTCTTC
>few|TRBJ2-3|TRBV10-3|.
CASSPRADTQYF
TGTGCCAGCAGTCCTCGAGCGGATACGCAGTATTTT
>.|TRBJ1-4|TRBV30|.
CAWGTGFQNEKLFF
TGTGCCTGGGGAACAGGGTTCCAAAATGAAAAACTGTTTTTT
>.|TRBJ2-1|TRBV10-1|.
CASSESGEPGDEQFF
TGCGCCAGCAGTGAGTCGGGGGAACCGGGCGATGAGCAGTTCTTC
>.|TRBJ1-1|TRBV2|.
CASRLMNTEAFF
TGTGCCAGCAGGCTCATGAACACTGAAGCTTTCTTT
>many|TRBJ2-3|TRBV10-3|.
CATGGSTSPKDTQYF
TGTGCCACCGGCGGGTCGACAAGTCCCAAAGATACGCAGTATTTT
>few|TRBJ1-4|TRBV7-2|.
CASSLGWSNEKLFF
TGTGCCAGCAGCCTTGGGTGGTCTAATGAAAAACTGTTTTTT
>few|TRBJ1-5|TRBV28|TRBD1
CASSQPGAGGVNQPQHF
TGTGCCAGCAGTCAACCCGGGGCAGGGGGCGTCAATCAGCCCCAGCATTTT
>.|TRBJ2-4|TRBV11-2|.
CASSQGGIQYF
TGTGCCAGCAGCCAAGGGGGTATTCAGTACTTC
>few|TRBJ1-2|TRBV5-1|TRBD1
CASSSSLQGGNGYTF
TGCGCCAGCAGTTCCTCGTTACAGGGGGGAAATGGCTACACCTTC
>few|TRBJ2-5|TRBV5-1|.
CASRLGQMLVRGEETQYF
TGCGCCAGCAGATTGGGGCAGATGCTGGTCAGGGGCGAGGAGACCCAGTACTTC
>few|TRBJ1-2|TRBV30|.
CACQEQGNYGYTF
TGTGCCTGCCAGGAGCAGGGGAACTATGGCTACACCTTC
>.|TRBJ2-2|TRBV27|.
CASSLVWTGELFF
TGTGCCAGCAGCCTAGTCTGGACCGGGGAGCTGTTTTTT
>.|TRBJ2-7|TRBV6-5|.
CASSESGNRYEQYF
TGTGCCAGCAGTGAATCGGGTAACAGGTACGAGCAGTACTTC